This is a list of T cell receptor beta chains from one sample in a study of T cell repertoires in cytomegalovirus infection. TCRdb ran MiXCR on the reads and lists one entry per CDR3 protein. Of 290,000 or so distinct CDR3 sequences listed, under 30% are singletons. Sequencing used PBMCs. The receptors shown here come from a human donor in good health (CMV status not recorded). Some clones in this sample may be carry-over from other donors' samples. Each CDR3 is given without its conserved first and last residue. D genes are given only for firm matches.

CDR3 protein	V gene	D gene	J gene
ASSQERPRGYNEQF	TRBV3-1	.	TRBJ2-1
ASSPAGGGTDTQY	TRBV18	TRBD2	TRBJ2-3
ASTGHEQF	TRBV28	.	TRBJ2-1
ASSTRDRASSYEQY	TRBV7-2	TRBD1	TRBJ2-7
ASSTSGTGYEQY	TRBV5-1	TRBD1	TRBJ2-7
ASHGTILDTQY	TRBV2	TRBD2	TRBJ2-3
ASSPTTDNYGYT	TRBV7-3	.	TRBJ1-2
AGQGATEAF	TRBV28	TRBD1	TRBJ1-1
ASSLRQSSYNSPLH	TRBV5-5	.	TRBJ1-6
ASSEPGTGANVLT	TRBV2	.	TRBJ2-6
ASSQTGGPASYEQY	TRBV7-9	TRBD1	TRBJ2-7
ASSFGGRGFVDEQY	TRBV12-3/TRBV12-4	.	TRBJ2-7
ASSPSGSFTDTQY	TRBV6-2/TRBV6-3	TRBD2	TRBJ2-3
ASSLDGQGSYT	TRBV11-2	.	TRBJ1-2
ASSGGQGRTDTQY	TRBV9	TRBD1	TRBJ2-3
ASSDRDRGQETQY	TRBV11-2	TRBD1	TRBJ2-5
ASSGQGLTDTQY	TRBV6-1	TRBD1	TRBJ2-3
ASSLMAGGYTDTQY	TRBV11-2	TRBD2	TRBJ2-3
ASSSSQETQY	TRBV7-6	.	TRBJ2-5
ASSIARGGYQPQH	TRBV12-3/TRBV12-4	.	TRBJ1-5
ASSLLQARSEQF	TRBV12-3/TRBV12-4	.	TRBJ2-1
ASSLAGGGTPNNEQF	TRBV7-6	.	TRBJ2-1
ASAVELGGSFPNEQF	TRBV9	.	TRBJ2-1
SVVSPQGQF	TRBV29-1	.	TRBJ2-1
ASSPAAGLMNTEAF	TRBV18	.	TRBJ1-1
ASPGLEGLSTDTQY	TRBV6-1	.	TRBJ2-3
ASSLGGSSSYEQY	TRBV7-2	.	TRBJ2-7
ASSSLRAALYNEQF	TRBV6-2/TRBV6-3	.	TRBJ2-1
ASSKTSTNEKLF	TRBV7-2	.	TRBJ1-4
ASSTGGISYGYT	TRBV5-1	.	TRBJ1-2
ATGRGTMNTEAF	TRBV7-2	.	TRBJ1-1
SVTHWGAQETQY	TRBV20-1	.	TRBJ2-5
ASSLRGLAGGPHPY	TRBV28	TRBD2	TRBJ2-7
ASSPIPYGYT	TRBV28	.	TRBJ1-2
ASSLVSEQF	TRBV7-2	.	TRBJ2-1
ASSIELVDSNTGELF	TRBV19	.	TRBJ2-2
ASSLIGHADTQY	TRBV5-1	.	TRBJ2-3
SVERNSGGGIPQY	TRBV29-1	TRBD2	TRBJ2-5
ASSQGGGFSYNEQF	TRBV7-8	.	TRBJ2-1
ASSLGKDLATEAF	TRBV5-1	.	TRBJ1-1
ASSATGLALSEQY	TRBV2	TRBD2	TRBJ2-7
ASSTVAKEEQF	TRBV13	.	TRBJ2-1
ASSNTAQGAWYNEQF	TRBV7-2	.	TRBJ2-1
SARDARDSIETQY	TRBV20-1	TRBD1	TRBJ2-5
ATRDGTNYGYT	TRBV24-1	.	TRBJ1-2
ASSFRRGGSYGYT	TRBV6-5	.	TRBJ1-2
SAGGRRTTEYGYT	TRBV20-1	.	TRBJ1-2
ASGAGGSGANVLT	TRBV4-1	TRBD2	TRBJ2-6
ASSETGRGYGYT	TRBV12-3/TRBV12-4	.	TRBJ1-2
ASSLGREREQY	TRBV7-2	.	TRBJ2-7
ATSDPGPAWTDTQY	TRBV24-1	.	TRBJ2-3